The entry that follows covers one T cell receptor beta chain sequence. Produced via immunoSEQ multiplex PCR; TCRdb's table is partial and in-frame only. The sample holds about 77,000 clones, less than 95% seen once. The data were obtained in a study of OX40 agonist ivuxolimab in advanced cancers. The V gene's germline CDR1 is LNHDA and CDR2 SQIVND (reference sequence). This CDR3 is built from 15 residues. V was clipped by 4 bases and J by 6 bases; unmatched bases: 11. This receptor was identified in an adult with an advanced solid tumor such as melanoma, head and neck, liver or kidney cancer. This specimen was CD4+ or CD8+ T cells sorted from blood, taken in a trial of the OX40 agonist ivuxolimab. The chain joins TRBV19 to TRBJ1-2, with 7 bases lining up with TRBD1. The CDR3 bases are TGTGCCAGTAGTAACCAGGGGGTCGCTTCACATGGCTACACCTTC. This sequence encodes CASSNQGVASHGYTF. Drawing the rest from reference TRBV19 and TRBJ1-2, the complete variable domain is DGGITQSPKYLFRKEGQNVTLSCEQNLNHDAMYWYRQDPGQGLRLIYYSQIVNDFQKGDIAEGYSVSREKKESFPLTVTSAQKNPTAFYLCASSNQGVASHGYTFGSGTRLTVV.